Here is one TCR beta chain with its context. Its antigen is undetermined. V lost 4 bases to trimming and J lost 7 bases, with 15 bases between them. This CDR3 region has 14 residues. CDR1 is SGHRS, CDR2 YFSETQ, per germline. The data belong to a study of cytomegalovirus exposure and HLA in healthy donors. These donors counted as nominally healthy when sampled, but unrecorded immune exposures were likely. PCR involved 60 Vbeta and 13 Jbeta primers. This table comes from immunoSEQ multiplex PCR, and its TCRdb copy is limited to in-frame clones, with some not included. Found here are about 65,000 clones, approximately 82% of them singletons; the top ten hold 3%. Notes on the study in general: Per a prior analysis, the majority of TCR beta V segments were productive roughly 90% or roughly 30% of the time. In a later analysis, across HLA loci, associated TCR counts were highest for DRB1, lowest for HLA-C. Listed as cytomegalovirus-associated were 150 or so TCR beta chains.

V and J are TRBV5-1 and TRBJ1-3; D possibly corresponds to TRBD1 (5 bases). The sequencing input was PBMCs. The clonotype originates from a girl between 5 and 17 years old in good health and CMV-seropositive. CDR3 coding DNA: TGCGCCAGCAGCCCCGGGGGTCAAGGCAACACCATATATTTT. Encoded protein: CASSPGGQGNTIYF.